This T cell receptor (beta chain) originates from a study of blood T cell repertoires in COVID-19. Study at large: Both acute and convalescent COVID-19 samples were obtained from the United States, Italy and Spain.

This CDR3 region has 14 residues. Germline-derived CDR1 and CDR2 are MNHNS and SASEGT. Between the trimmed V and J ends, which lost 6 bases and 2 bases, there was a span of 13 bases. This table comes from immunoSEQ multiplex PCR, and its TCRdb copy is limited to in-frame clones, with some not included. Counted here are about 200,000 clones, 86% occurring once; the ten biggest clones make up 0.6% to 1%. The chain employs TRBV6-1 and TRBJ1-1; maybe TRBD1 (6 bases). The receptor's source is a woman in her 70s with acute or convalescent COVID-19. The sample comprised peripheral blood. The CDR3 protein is CASSHRETNTEAFF. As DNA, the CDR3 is TGTGCCAGCAGCCACAGGGAGACTAACACTGAAGCTTTCTTT.